The 22 T cell receptor beta chains reported below all come from one sample, sequenced in a study of blood T cell repertoires in COVID-19. Repertoires were generated with immunoSEQ multiplex PCR, while TCRdb's copy carries only in-frame clones and drops some. The sample lists roughly 100,000 clones; roughly 84% were seen once. The sequencing input was peripheral blood. Receptor source: a human donor in a cohort sampled during active COVID-19.

V is TRBV5-1 and J is TRBJ2-3; D is ambiguous. This CDR3 is built from 14 residues. The germline V and J ends were trimmed by 6 bases and 1 base, with 12 bases remaining between them. Germline loops: CDR1 SGHRS, CDR2 YFSETQ. The CDR3 sequence: CASTDISGTDTQYF. The DNA for the CDR3 is TGCGCCAGCACCGATATATCGGGCACAGATACGCAGTATTTT.

This chain uses TRBV28 with TRBJ1-5; D remains ambiguous. Deletions cut 1 base from V and 3 bases from J, with 7 bases between. The CDR3 totals 14 residues. Germline lookup yields CDR1 MDHEN and CDR2 SYDVKM. The CDR3 DNA reads TGTGCCAGCAGTTTATACACACACAATCAGCCCCAGCATTTT. Protein product: CASSLYTHNQPQHF.

V is TRBV6-6 and J is TRBJ1-5; no reliable D call. Germline CDR1 is MNHNY and CDR2 is SVGAGI (reference sequence). Trimming cost V 5 bases and J 3 bases, with 8 bases left between them. The length of the CDR3 is 13 residues. DNA for the CDR3: TGTGCCAGCAGTGAGTATTACAATCAGCCCCAGCATTTT. Protein: CASSEYYNQPQHF.

This chain uses TRBV7-6 with TRBJ1-6, with unresolved D. CDR1 is SGHVS and CDR2 is FNYEAQ in the germline V gene. This CDR3 region has 15 residues. Trimming removed 0 bases from V and 9 bases from J, with 12 bases in between. CDR3 amino acids: CASSLARDVGSPLHF. The CDR3, as DNA: TGTGCCAGCAGCTTAGCGCGGGATGTCGGTTCACCCCTCCACTTT.

The chain is built from TRBV7-9 and TRBJ2-1; maybe TRBD2 (6 bases). V was cut by 5 bases and J by 2 bases, with 19 bases left in between. The CDR3 spans 17 residues. Germline V lookup: CDR1 SEHNR, CDR2 FQNEAQ (reference sequence). The CDR3 is CASSPTRELATYNEQFF. CDR3 nucleotides: TGTGCCAGCAGCCCAACCCGTGAACTAGCCACCTACAATGAGCAGTTCTTC.

The rearrangement uses TRBV5-1 and TRBJ1-1; D gene ambiguous. From germline, CDR1 is SGHRS and CDR2 YFSETQ. V lost 5 bases, J lost 0 bases, and 8 bases lay in between. This CDR3 region has 13 residues. The CDR3 reads CASSREVNTEAFF. The CDR3 DNA sequence: TGCGCCAGCAGTAGGGAGGTGAACACTGAAGCTTTCTTT.

This clone came up once. V usage is TRBV2 and J usage is TRBJ2-1; D possibly corresponds to TRBD2 (7 bases). Germline V gene lookup returns CDR1 SNHLY and CDR2 FYNNEI. The CDR3 is 13 amino acids. CDR3 nucleotide sequence: TGTGCTACACAGGGAGGGCACTACAATGAGCAGTTCTTC. The encoded protein is CATQGGHYNEQFF.

The chain uses TRBV14 and TRBJ2-2; D possibly corresponds to TRBD2 (6 bases). Germline-derived CDR1 and CDR2 are SGHDN and FVKESK. The CDR3 length is 17 residues. V lost 0 bases, J lost 5 bases, and 16 bases lay in between. The CDR3 bases are TGTGCCAGCAGCCAAGATCGTCAGGGAGGACGGACCGGGGAGCTGTTTTTT. This codes for CASSQDRQGGRTGELFF.

This clone was recorded a few times. The chain uses TRBV19 and TRBJ2-3; D possibly corresponds to TRBD2 (6 bases). The CDR3 runs 15 residues. V was shortened by 3 bases and J by 2 bases, with 12 bases between the two germline ends. Germline assignment: CDR1 LNHDA and CDR2 SQIVND (reference sequence). This chain's CDR3 is CASSIGGGYTDTQYF. The CDR3 DNA sequence: TGTGCCAGTAGTATTGGGGGAGGCTACACAGATACGCAGTATTTT. Together with reference TRBV19 and TRBJ2-3, the CDR3 gives the full variable domain: DGGITQSPKYLFRKEGQNVTLSCEQNLNHDAMYWYRQDPGQGLRLIYYSQIVNDFQKGDIAEGYSVSREKKESFPLTVTSAQKNPTAFYLCASSIGGGYTDTQYFGPGTRLTVL.

The rearrangement links TRBV5-1 to TRBJ2-3; 7 nucleotides match TRBD2. Looked up from germline, CDR1 is SGHRS and CDR2 is YFSETQ. CDR3 length: 17 amino acids. Trimming at V came to 0 bases and at J to 8 bases, leaving 15 bases not matched to a gene. The CDR3 DNA reads TGCGCCAGCAGCTTGGAGCTAGCGGCGAATTTGGTTGGTACGCAGTATTTT. It encodes CASSLELAANLVGTQYF.

A single count supports this clone. The V call is TRBV11-2, the J call TRBJ2-7; 15 bases fit TRBD2. The CDR3 is made up of 18 amino acids. The trim removed 1 base at V and 5 bases at J, leaving 9 bases unmatched. The germline CDR1 and CDR2 sequences are SGHAT and FQNNGV. CDR3 amino acids: CASSLVRGTSGRSDEQYF. Written as DNA, the CDR3 is TGTGCCAGCAGCTTAGTTAGAGGGACTAGCGGGAGGTCCGACGAGCAGTACTTC.

The J gene is TRBJ1-5, the V gene TRBV28, with a tentative D call TRBD1 (6 bases). V shed 5 bases and J shed 0 bases, with 14 bases lying between them. This CDR3 has 16 residues. Per germline, CDR1 MDHEN and CDR2 SYDVKM. The CDR3 is CASSITGRPSNQPQHF. In nucleotides, the CDR3 is TGTGCCAGCAGTATAACAGGGCGCCCTAGCAATCAGCCCCAGCATTTT. The entire variable domain, with the rest obtained from reference TRBV28 and TRBJ1-5, is as follows: DVKVTQSSRYLVKRTGEKVFLECVQDMDHENMFWYRQDPGLGLRLIYFSYDVKMKEKGDIPEGYSVSREKKERFSLILESASTNQTSMYLCASSITGRPSNQPQHFGDGTRLSIL.

The chain combines TRBV11-2 with TRBJ2-7; 7 bases match TRBD2. V lost 0 bases to trimming and J lost 4 bases; unmatched junction nucleotides: 9. This CDR3 spans 16 amino acids. The germline V gene has CDR1 SGHAT and CDR2 FQNNGV. This CDR3 reads CASSLDGAGAAYEQYF. CDR3 DNA: TGTGCCAGCAGCTTAGATGGGGCGGGAGCTGCTTACGAGCAGTACTTC.

This clone was observed at least ten times. V is TRBV5-4 and J is TRBJ2-1, with 12 bases matching TRBD2. The CDR3 runs to 16 residues. V shed 5 bases, J shed 4 bases, and the junction held 7 bases outside the gene matches. CDR1 and CDR2 (germline): SGHNT, YYREEE (reference sequence). This CDR3 is CASSKTSGGQYNEQFF. The CDR3 coding sequence is TGTGCCAGCAGTAAGACTAGCGGGGGCCAATACAATGAGCAGTTCTTC.

V is TRBV7-8 and J is TRBJ2-3, with 9 bases aligning to TRBD1. Germline-derived CDR1 and CDR2 are SGHVS and FQNEAQ. V was clipped by 7 bases and J by 2 bases; unmatched bases: 7. CDR3 length: 15 residues. This chain's CDR3 is CASIIGTGFTDTQYF. The CDR3 nucleotides are TGTGCCAGCATCATAGGGACAGGGTTCACAGATACGCAGTATTTT.

The gene calls are TRBV18 and TRBJ2-7; 12 bases align to TRBD2. With 2 bases clipped from V and 4 bases from J, the junction kept 3 bases outside the gene matches. CDR1 is KGHSH, CDR2 LQKENI, per germline. The CDR3 runs 15 residues. CDR3 nucleotide sequence: TGTGCCAGCTCACCAACCGGGACTAGCGGGTACGAGCAGTACTTC. Translating gives CASSPTGTSGYEQYF.

A single count supports this clone. The chain combines TRBV5-4 with TRBJ1-1; D perhaps matches TRBD1 (6 bases). V lost 5 bases and J lost 0, with 14 bases in between. Germline V gene lookup returns CDR1 SGHNT and CDR2 YYREEE (reference sequence). This CDR3 is 15 amino acids long. CDR3 nucleotides: TGTGCCAGCAGGCCCCAACAGGGAATGAACACTGAAGCTTTCTTT. This codes for CASRPQQGMNTEAFF.

The chain has TRBV6-5 and TRBJ2-2; maybe TRBD1 (6 bases). This CDR3 comprises 16 residues. The V and J ends lost 1 base and 0 bases respectively, with 9 bases between them. Germline assignment: CDR1 MNHEY and CDR2 SVGAGI. In DNA, the CDR3 is TGTGCCAGCAGTTACTATGCAGGGGCGAACACCGGGGAGCTGTTTTTT. This sequence encodes CASSYYAGANTGELFF.

The chain employs TRBV6-4 and TRBJ2-1; D is possibly TRBD2 (6 bases). Germline V gene sequence: CDR1 MRHNA, CDR2 SNTAGT. Trimming took off 3 bases at V and 6 bases at J, with 12 bases between the two ends. The CDR3 is 14 residues long. The CDR3 here is CASSEGGIANEQFF. The CDR3 DNA reads as TGTGCCAGCAGTGAAGGAGGGATAGCCAATGAGCAGTTCTTC.

The rearrangement uses TRBV4-1 and TRBJ2-7; 12 nucleotides line up with TRBD1. Germline CDR1 is MGHRA and CDR2 is YSYEKL. J gave up 2 bases and V 4 bases, and 9 bases lay outside the gene matches. This CDR3 has 17 residues. In nucleotides, the CDR3 is TGCGCCAGCAGCCGAAACTCCGGGACAGGGGGCCCCTACGAGCAGTACTTC. Residues: CASSRNSGTGGPYEQYF.

This clone was seen just once. The chain combines TRBV6-5 with TRBJ2-7; 7 bases map to TRBD2. Per germline, CDR1 MNHEY and CDR2 SVGAGI. V lost 6 bases to trimming and J lost 4 bases; unmatched junction nucleotides: 9. This CDR3 is built from 14 residues. CDR3 nucleotide sequence: TGTGCCAGCAGAAAGCGGGACGGAGGGTACGAGCAGTACTTC. Translation: CASRKRDGGYEQYF.

The sample holds a few counts of this clone. J is TRBJ2-5 and V is TRBV5-5; 8 nucleotides match TRBD1. There are 15 residues in the CDR3. Trimming cost V 2 bases and J 3 bases; bases outside gene matches: 6. Germline CDR1 and CDR2: SGHKS and YYEKEE (reference sequence). The CDR3 nucleotides are TGTGCCAGCAGCTTCGGACAGGGTGGCGAAGAGACCCAGTACTTC. Translating it yields CASSFGQGGEETQYF.